The 9 T cell receptor beta chains presented below share a single source sample, sequenced in a study of cytomegalovirus exposure and HLA in healthy donors. PCR was performed using 60 Vbeta and 13 Jbeta primers. Data came from immunoSEQ multiplex PCR; TCRdb stores just in-frame clones and leaves some out. The specimen's table records roughly 110,000 clones. Source material: PBMCs. The receptors shown here come from a man aged 35 to 55 in good health and CMV-seropositive.

The chain is built from TRBV5-1 and TRBJ2-7; tentatively, D is TRBD2 (6 bases). Germline V gene lookup returns CDR1 SGHRS and CDR2 YFSETQ. This CDR3 contains 16 residues. V lost 4 bases and J 1 base, leaving 18 bases between the germline ends. The chain's CDR3 is CASSAGGAGASYEQYF. CDR3 bases: TGCGCCAGCAGCGCCGGAGGGGCGGGCGCGTCCTACGAGCAGTACTTC.

V and J are TRBV19 and TRBJ2-5, with 13 bases aligning to TRBD2. The J segment lost 4 bases and the V segment lost 5 bases, leaving 7 bases of the junction unmatched. The germline V gene has CDR1 LNHDA and CDR2 SQIVND (reference sequence). This CDR3 contains 16 residues. In nucleotides, the CDR3 is TGTGCCAGTAGTTTTCGGACTAGCGGGAGTCGAGAGACCCAGTACTTC. As protein: CASSFRTSGSRETQYF. The full variable domain, completed using reference TRBV19 and TRBJ2-5, is DGGITQSPKYLFRKEGQNVTLSCEQNLNHDAMYWYRQDPGQGLRLIYYSQIVNDFQKGDIAEGYSVSREKKESFPLTVTSAQKNPTAFYLCASSFRTSGSRETQYFGPGTRLLVL.

For the CDR3, the DNA is TGTGCCACCAGCATGGCGGGAGCCAGCACAGATACGCAGTATTTT. The encoded protein is CATSMAGASTDTQYF. The rearrangement joins TRBV15 to TRBJ2-3; the match to TRBD2 covers 7 bases. Trimming at V came to 4 bases and at J to 0 bases, leaving 4 bases not matched to a gene. CDR1 and CDR2 (germline): LNHNV, YYDKDF (reference sequence). The CDR3 runs to 15 residues.

V and J are TRBV7-9 and TRBJ2-7; 7 bases map to TRBD1. CDR1 SEHNR and CDR2 FQNEAQ come from the germline V gene (reference sequence). CDR3 length equals 15 residues. Germline trimming cut 5 bases from V and 4 bases from J; bases unmatched to any gene: 11. The CDR3 nucleotides are TGTGCCAGCAGCAGACCGGACAGGAACCAATACGAGCAGTACTTC. Amino acids: CASSRPDRNQYEQYF.

This chain uses TRBV4-3 with TRBJ1-5, with 8 bases identical to TRBD1. V shed 4 bases and J 5 bases; nucleotides not matched to a gene: 7. The V gene's germline CDR1 is LGHNA and CDR2 YSLEER. This CDR3 is 15 amino acids long. The CDR3 coding sequence is TGCGCCAGCAGCCCCCCCTTGACAGGGGATCAGCCCCAGCATTTT. Its protein product is CASSPPLTGDQPQHF.

The chain carries TRBV19 and TRBJ2-1; 7 bases line up with TRBD1. The CDR3 contains 17 residues. CDR1 LNHDA and CDR2 SQIVND come from the germline V gene (reference sequence). The V segment lost 3 bases and the J segment 6 bases; nucleotides outside the gene matches: 14. CDR3 residues: CASSIQKGAGSVNEQFF. The CDR3 DNA follows: TGTGCCAGTAGTATTCAAAAGGGGGCTGGGTCCGTCAATGAGCAGTTCTTC.

The V gene is TRBV7-2, the J gene TRBJ2-1, with D uncertain. Germline V gives CDR1 SGHTA, CDR2 FQGNSA. The CDR3 totals 15 residues. V was clipped by 2 bases and J by 6 bases, with 14 bases between them. The chain's CDR3 is CASSLQLGVGNEQFF. CDR3 DNA: TGTGCCAGCAGCTTACAGCTAGGAGTGGGCAATGAGCAGTTCTTC.

This sequence joins TRBV27 and TRBJ1-2; 9 bases are shared with TRBD1. The germline CDR1 and CDR2 sequences are MNHEY and SMNVEV (reference sequence). The CDR3 sequence is 14 residues long. With V trimmed by 8 bases and J by 7 bases, 11 bases remained unmatched. CDR3 region: CASQHPGQGSGYTF. The CDR3 DNA follows: TGTGCCAGCCAGCACCCCGGACAGGGGTCTGGCTACACCTTC.

This chain uses TRBV10-1 with TRBJ2-2; unclear D gene. The germline V gene encodes CDR1 WNHNN and CDR2 SYGVQD (reference sequence). The CDR3 totals 12 residues. Deletions cut 6 bases from V and 5 bases from J, with 7 bases between. The CDR3 DNA reads as TGCGCCAGCAGCGGTGAAACCGGGGAGCTGTTTTTT. Protein: CASSGETGELFF.